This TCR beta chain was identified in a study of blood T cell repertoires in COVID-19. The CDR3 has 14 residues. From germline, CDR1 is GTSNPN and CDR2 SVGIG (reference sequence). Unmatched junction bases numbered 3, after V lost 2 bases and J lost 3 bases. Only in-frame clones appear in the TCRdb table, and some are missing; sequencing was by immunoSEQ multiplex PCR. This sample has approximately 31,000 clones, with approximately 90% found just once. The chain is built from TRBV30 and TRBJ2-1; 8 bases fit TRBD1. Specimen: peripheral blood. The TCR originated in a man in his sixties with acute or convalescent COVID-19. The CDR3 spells CAWSPQGVYNEQFF. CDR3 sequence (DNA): TGTGCCTGGAGTCCACAGGGGGTCTACAATGAGCAGTTCTTC.